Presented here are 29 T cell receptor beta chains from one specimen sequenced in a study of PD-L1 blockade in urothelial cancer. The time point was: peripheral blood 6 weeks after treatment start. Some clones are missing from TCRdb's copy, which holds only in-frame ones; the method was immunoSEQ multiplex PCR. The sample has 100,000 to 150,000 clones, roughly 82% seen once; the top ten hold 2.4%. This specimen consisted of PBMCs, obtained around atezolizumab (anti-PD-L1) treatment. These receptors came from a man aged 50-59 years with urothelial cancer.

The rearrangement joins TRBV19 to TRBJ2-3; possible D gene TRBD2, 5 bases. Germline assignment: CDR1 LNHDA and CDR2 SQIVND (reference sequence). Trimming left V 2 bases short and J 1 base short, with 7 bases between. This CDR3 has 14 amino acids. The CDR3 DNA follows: TGTGCCAGTAGTATACCCGGGGGCACAGATACGCAGTATTTT. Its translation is CASSIPGGTDTQYF.

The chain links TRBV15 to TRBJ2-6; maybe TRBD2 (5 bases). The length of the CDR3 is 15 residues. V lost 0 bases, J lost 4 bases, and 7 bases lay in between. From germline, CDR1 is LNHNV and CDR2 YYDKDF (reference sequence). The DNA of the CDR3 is TGTGCCACCAGCAGAGACGGGATGGGGGCCAACGTCCTGACTTTC. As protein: CATSRDGMGANVLTF.

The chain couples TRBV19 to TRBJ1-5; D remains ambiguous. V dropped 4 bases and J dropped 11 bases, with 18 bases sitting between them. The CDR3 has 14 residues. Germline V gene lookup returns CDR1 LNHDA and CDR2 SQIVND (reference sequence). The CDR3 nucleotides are TGTGCCAGTAGTACAGGACGGGATTCAGAAGCCCAGCATTTT. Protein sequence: CASSTGRDSEAQHF.

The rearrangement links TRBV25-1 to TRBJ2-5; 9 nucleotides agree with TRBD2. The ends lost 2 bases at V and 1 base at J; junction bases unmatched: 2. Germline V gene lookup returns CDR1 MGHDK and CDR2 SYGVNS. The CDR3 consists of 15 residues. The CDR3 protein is CASSEATSGQETQYF. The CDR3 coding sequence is TGTGCCAGCAGTGAAGCGACTAGCGGCCAAGAGACCCAGTACTTC.

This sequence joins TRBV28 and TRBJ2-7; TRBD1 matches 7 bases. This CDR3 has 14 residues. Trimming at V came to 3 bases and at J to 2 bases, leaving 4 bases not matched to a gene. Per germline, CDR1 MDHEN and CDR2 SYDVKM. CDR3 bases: TGTGCCAGCAGTTTCCCGGACAGGCCCTACGAGCAGTACTTC. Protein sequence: CASSFPDRPYEQYF. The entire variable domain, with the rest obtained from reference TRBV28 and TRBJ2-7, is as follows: DVKVTQSSRYLVKRTGEKVFLECVQDMDHENMFWYRQDPGLGLRLIYFSYDVKMKEKGDIPEGYSVSREKKERFSLILESASTNQTSMYLCASSFPDRPYEQYFGPGTRLTVT.

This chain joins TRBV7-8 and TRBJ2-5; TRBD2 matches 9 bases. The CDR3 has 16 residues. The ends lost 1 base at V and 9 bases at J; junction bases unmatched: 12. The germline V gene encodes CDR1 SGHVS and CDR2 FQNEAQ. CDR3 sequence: CASSLGPSGITLSQYF. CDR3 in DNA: TGTGCCAGCAGCTTAGGACCTAGCGGGATAACGTTGTCCCAGTACTTC.

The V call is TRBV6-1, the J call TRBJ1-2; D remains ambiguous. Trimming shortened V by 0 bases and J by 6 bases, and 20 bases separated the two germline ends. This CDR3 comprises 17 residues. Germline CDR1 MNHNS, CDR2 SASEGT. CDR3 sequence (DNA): TGTGCCAGCAGTGAAGCGCTTCTGGCCGGCCGGAGGCATGGCTACACCTTC. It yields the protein CASSEALLAGRRHGYTF.

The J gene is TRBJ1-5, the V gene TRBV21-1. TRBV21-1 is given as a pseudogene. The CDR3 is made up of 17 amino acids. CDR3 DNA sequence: TGTGCCAGCAGCAAAGGAAAGGGAGATTATAGCAATCAGCCCCAGCATTTT. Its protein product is CASSKGKGDYSNQPQHF.

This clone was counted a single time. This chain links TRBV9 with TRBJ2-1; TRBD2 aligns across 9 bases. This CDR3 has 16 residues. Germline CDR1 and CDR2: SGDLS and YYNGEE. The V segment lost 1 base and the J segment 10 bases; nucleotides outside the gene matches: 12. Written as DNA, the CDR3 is TGTGCCAGCAGCGTATTGCGCGGGAGGGTCCTTAGCGAGCAGTTCTTC. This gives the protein CASSVLRGRVLSEQFF.

This CDR3 is CASSAHYAEQFF. The CDR3 DNA reads TGTGCCAGCAGTGCACATTATGCTGAGCAGTTCTTC. The genes are TRBV6-1 and TRBJ2-1; D not certain. Germline-derived CDR1 and CDR2 are MNHNS and SASEGT. The CDR3 runs 12 residues. Trimming took off 4 bases at V and 9 bases at J, with 10 bases between the two ends.

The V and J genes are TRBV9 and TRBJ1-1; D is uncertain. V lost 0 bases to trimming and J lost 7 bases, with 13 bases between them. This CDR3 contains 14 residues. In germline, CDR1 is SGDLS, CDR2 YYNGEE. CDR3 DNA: TGTGCCAGCAGCGTAGCCCCAGACTTCGATGAAGCTTTCTTT. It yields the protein CASSVAPDFDEAFF.

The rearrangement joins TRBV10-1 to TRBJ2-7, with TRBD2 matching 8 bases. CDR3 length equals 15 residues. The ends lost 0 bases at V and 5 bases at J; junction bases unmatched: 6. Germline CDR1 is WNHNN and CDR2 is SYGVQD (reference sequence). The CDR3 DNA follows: TGCGCCAGCAGTGAGTCTGCGGGAGGAAGGAACGAGCAGTACTTC. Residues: CASSESAGGRNEQYF.

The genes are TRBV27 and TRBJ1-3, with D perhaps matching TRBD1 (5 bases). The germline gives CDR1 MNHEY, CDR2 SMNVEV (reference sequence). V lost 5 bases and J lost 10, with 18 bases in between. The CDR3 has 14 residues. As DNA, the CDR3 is TGTGCCAGCAGTACCCCACGACAGTCCTCTACCATATATTTT. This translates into CASSTPRQSSTIYF.

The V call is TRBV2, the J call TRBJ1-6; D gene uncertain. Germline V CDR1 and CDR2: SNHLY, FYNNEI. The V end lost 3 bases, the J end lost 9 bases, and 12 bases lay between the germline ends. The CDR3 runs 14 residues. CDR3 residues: CASSDRGLGSPLHF. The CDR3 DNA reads TGTGCCAGCAGTGACCGTGGACTCGGTTCACCCCTCCACTTT.

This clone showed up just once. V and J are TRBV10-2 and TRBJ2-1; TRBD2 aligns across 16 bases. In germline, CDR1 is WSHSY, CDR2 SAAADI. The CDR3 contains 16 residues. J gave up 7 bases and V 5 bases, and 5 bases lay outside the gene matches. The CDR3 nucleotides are TGCGCCAGCAGTTGGCCGGGACTAGCGGGAGGGAATGAGCAGTTCTTC. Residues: CASSWPGLAGGNEQFF.

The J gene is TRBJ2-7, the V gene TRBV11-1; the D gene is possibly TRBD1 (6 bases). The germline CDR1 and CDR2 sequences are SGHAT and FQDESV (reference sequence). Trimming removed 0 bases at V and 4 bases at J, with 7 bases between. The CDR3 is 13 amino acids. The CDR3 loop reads CASSLAGAYEQYF. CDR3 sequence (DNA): TGTGCCAGCAGCTTAGCGGGGGCGTACGAGCAGTACTTC.

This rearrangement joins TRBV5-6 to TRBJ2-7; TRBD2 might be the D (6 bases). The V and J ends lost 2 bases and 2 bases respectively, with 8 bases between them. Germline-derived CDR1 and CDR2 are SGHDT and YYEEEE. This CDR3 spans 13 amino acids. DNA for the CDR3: TGTGCCAGCAGCTTCGGAGGGGCCTACGAGCAGTACTTC. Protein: CASSFGGAYEQYF. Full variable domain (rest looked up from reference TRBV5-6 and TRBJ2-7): DAGVTQSPTHLIKTRGQQVTLRCSPKSGHDTVSWYQQALGQGPQFIFQYYEEEERQRGNFPDRFSGHQFPNYSSELNVNALLLGDSALYLCASSFGGAYEQYFGPGTRLTVT.

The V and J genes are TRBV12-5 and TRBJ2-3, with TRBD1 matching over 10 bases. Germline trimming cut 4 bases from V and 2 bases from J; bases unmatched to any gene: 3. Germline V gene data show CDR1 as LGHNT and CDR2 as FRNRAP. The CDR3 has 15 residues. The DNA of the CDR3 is TGTGCTAGTGGTTCGGGACAGGGGAACACAGATACGCAGTATTTT. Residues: CASGSGQGNTDTQYF.

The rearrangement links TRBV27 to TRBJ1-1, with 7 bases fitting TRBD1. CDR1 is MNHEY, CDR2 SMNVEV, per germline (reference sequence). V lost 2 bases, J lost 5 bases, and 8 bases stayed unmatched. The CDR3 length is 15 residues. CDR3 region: CASSLQIGGLTEAFF. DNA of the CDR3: TGTGCCAGCAGTTTACAAATAGGGGGCTTGACTGAAGCTTTCTTT.

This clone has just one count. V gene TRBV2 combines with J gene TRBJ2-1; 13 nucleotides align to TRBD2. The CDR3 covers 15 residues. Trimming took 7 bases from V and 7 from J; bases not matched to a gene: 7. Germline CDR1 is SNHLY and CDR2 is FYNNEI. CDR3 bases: TGTGCCAGCACAAGGACTAGCGGGAGTCGAAATGAGCAGTTCTTC. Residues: CASTRTSGSRNEQFF. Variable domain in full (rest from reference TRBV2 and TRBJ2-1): EPEVTQTPSHQVTQMGQEVILRCVPISNHLYFYWYRQILGQKVEFLVSFYNNEISEKSEIFDDQFSVERPDGSNFTLKIRSTKLEDSAMYFCASTRTSGSRNEQFFGPGTRLTVL.

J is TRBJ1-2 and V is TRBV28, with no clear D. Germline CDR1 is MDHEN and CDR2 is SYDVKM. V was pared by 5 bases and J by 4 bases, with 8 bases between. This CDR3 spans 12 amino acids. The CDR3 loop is CASSAGAYGYTF. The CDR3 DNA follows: TGTGCCAGCAGTGCGGGAGCCTATGGCTACACCTTC.

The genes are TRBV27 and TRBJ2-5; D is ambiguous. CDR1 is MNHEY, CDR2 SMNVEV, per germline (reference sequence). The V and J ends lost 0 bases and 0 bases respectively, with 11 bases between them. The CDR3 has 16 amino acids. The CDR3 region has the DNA TGTGCCAGCAGTTTATCGCTCCAGATGTACCAAGAGACCCAGTACTTC. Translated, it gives CASSLSLQMYQETQYF.

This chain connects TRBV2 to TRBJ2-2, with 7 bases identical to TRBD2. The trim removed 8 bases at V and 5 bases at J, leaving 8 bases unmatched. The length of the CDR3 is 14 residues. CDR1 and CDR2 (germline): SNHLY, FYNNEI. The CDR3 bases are TGTGCCAGCGCCGGCGGGAGTAGTACCGGGGAGCTGTTTTTT. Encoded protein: CASAGGSSTGELFF.

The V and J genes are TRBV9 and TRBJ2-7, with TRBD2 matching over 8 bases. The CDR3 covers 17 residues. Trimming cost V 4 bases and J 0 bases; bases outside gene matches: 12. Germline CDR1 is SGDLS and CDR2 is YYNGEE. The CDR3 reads CASSPTAGGISSYEQYF. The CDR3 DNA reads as TGTGCCAGCAGCCCCACGGCGGGGGGAATAAGCTCCTACGAGCAGTACTTC.

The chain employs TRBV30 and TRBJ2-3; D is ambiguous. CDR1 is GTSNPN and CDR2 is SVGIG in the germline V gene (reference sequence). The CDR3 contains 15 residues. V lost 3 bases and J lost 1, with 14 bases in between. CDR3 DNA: TGTGCCTGGAGCCTCAGTCCGTTGGGCACAGATACGCAGTATTTT. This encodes CAWSLSPLGTDTQYF.

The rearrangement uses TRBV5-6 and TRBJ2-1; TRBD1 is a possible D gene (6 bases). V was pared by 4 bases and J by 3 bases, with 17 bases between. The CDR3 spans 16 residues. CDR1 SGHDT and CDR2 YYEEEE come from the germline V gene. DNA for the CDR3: TGTGCCAGCAGCGGAAAGACAGGCTTTCACTACAATGAGCAGTTCTTC. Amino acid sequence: CASSGKTGFHYNEQFF.

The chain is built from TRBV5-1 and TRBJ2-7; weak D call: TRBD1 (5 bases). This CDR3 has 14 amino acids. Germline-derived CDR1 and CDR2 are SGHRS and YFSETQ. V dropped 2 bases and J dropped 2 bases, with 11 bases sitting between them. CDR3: CASSFGQGPYEQYF. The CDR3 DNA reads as TGCGCCAGCAGCTTCGGCCAGGGCCCCTACGAGCAGTACTTC.

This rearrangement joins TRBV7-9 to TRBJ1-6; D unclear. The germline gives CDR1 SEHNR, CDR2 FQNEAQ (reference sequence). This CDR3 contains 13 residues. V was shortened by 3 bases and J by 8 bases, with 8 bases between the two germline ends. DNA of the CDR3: TGTGCCAGCAGCTTGGGCGGGGATTCACCCCTCCACTTT. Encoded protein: CASSLGGDSPLHF. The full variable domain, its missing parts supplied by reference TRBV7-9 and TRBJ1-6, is DTGVSQNPRHKITKRGQNVTFRCDPISEHNRLYWYRQTLGQGPEFLTYFQNEAQLEKSRLLSDRFSAERPKGSFSTLEIQRTEQGDSAMYLCASSLGGDSPLHFGNGTRLTVT.

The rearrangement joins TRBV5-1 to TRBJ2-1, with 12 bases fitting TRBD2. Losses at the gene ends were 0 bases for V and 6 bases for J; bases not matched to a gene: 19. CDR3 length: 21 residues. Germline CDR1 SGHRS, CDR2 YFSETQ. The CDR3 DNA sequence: TGCGCCAGCAGCTTGGTTCCCCCGGGACAGGCAGGACTAGCGGGATCCAATGAGCAGTTCTTC. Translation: CASSLVPPGQAGLAGSNEQFF.